This TCR beta chain appears in the sequencing data of a study of blood T cell repertoires in COVID-19. As for the study in general: Samples came from the United States, Italy and Spain, spanning acute and convalescent COVID-19. Sample material is recorded as cDNA or gDNA derived from T cells, B-cell-depleted T cells, or PBMCs.

In the original analysis: Reference gene primer amplification gave nucleated cell count estimates. Sequencing used immunoSEQ multiplex PCR; TCRdb keeps in-frame clones, though not all of them. That table is the source of V, J and clone size, and D and trimming were worked out from the DNA. Seen here are about 45,000 clones, around nine tenths observed once, and the top ten hold approximately 0.35%. The CDR3 is made up of 12 amino acids. Germline CDR1 reads DFQATT; CDR2 reads SNEGSKA (reference sequence). The V and J ends lost 3 bases and 9 bases, in that order; junction bases with no gene match: 7. The sample comprised peripheral blood. V is TRBV20-1 and J is TRBJ2-5; 7 bases agree with TRBD2. This receptor was identified in a man in his fifties or sixties with COVID-19, enrolled during active disease. The DNA of the CDR3 is TGCAGTGCTAGTTGGGGCCGGGGGGCCCAGTACTTC. This translates into CSASWGRGAQYF.